This T cell receptor (beta chain) was retrieved from a study of cytomegalovirus exposure and HLA in healthy donors. The germline gives CDR1 MNHEY, CDR2 SVGAGI. The J segment lost 4 bases and the V segment lost 5 bases, leaving 4 bases of the junction unmatched. The CDR3 length is 13 residues. PCR involved 60 Vbeta and 13 Jbeta primers. TCRdb's table, derived via immunoSEQ multiplex PCR, lists solely in-frame clones and lacks some. The repertoire holds under 200,000 clones, roughly four fifths seen once, with approximately 2.2% in the top ten. The receptor's source is a woman in her twenties or thirties in good health and CMV-seropositive. The sequenced material came from PBMCs. The chain has TRBV6-5 and TRBJ1-2; TRBD1 agrees at 7 bases. The CDR3 region has the DNA TGTGCCAGCAGTGTGACAGGGAGCTATGGCTACACCTTC. Encoded protein: CASSVTGSYGYTF.